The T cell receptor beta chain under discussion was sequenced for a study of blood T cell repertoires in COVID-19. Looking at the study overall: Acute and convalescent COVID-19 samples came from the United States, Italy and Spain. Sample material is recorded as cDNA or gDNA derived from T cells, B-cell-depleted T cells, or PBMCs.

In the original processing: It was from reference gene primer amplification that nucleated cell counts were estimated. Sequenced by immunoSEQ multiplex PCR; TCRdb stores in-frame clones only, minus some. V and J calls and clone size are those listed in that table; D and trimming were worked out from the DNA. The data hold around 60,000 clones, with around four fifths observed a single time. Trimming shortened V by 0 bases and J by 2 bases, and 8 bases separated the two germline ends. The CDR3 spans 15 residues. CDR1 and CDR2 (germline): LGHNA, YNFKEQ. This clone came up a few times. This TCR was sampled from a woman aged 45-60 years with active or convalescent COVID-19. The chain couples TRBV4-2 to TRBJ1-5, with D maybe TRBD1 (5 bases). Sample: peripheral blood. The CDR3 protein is CASSQEDSGNQPQHF. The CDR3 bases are TGTGCCAGCAGCCAAGAAGACAGTGGCAATCAGCCCCAGCATTTT.